This T cell receptor beta chain was recovered during a study of T-cell reconstitution after alpha-beta-depleted transplantation in children. CDR3 length: 16 amino acids. Germline CDR1 reads SGHRS; CDR2 reads YFSETQ. The V end lost 0 bases, the J end lost 1 base, and 11 bases lay between the germline ends. Study outcomes and limitations: Several hundred expanded graft clones reportedly were the source of alpha-beta T cells about two months after transplant. T-cell counts and diversity were attributed mostly to newly produced T cells one year after transplant.

This clonotype occurred many times. Antigen unknown. Unique molecular identifiers were built into the TCRbeta library. TCRdb redid the calling of the PCR reads with MiXCR, one entry per CDR3 protein. The data show approximately 190,000 distinct CDR3 sequences, with around 5.9% seen just once and 4.5% held by the top ten. The V gene is TRBV5-1, the J gene TRBJ2-1; D ambiguous. The sample in question was PBMCs, obtained before TCRalphabeta/CD19-depleted stem cell transplant. This TCR was sampled from a girl under three years old with combined immunodeficiency, due to receive a stem cell transplant. This CDR3 is CASSLDAVRSYNEQFF. The CDR3 DNA sequence: TGCGCCAGCAGCTTGGATGCGGTCCGATCCTACAATGAGCAGTTCTTC.